The T cell receptor (beta chain) described here comes from a study of cytomegalovirus exposure and HLA in healthy donors. The PCR made use of 60 Vbeta and 13 Jbeta primers. Libraries were prepared by immunoSEQ multiplex PCR; TCRdb keeps only in-frame clonotypes and omits some of them. The sample holds about 140,000 clones, roughly two thirds seen once. This CDR3 is 15 amino acids long. The V end was cut by 1 base, the J end by 8 bases, with 18 bases between. Looked up from germline, CDR1 is SGHRS and CDR2 is YFSETQ. This TCR derives from a male donor in good health and CMV-seronegative. The J gene is TRBJ2-5, the V gene TRBV5-1; tentative D call: TRBD1 (6 bases). Sequenced input: PBMCs. The CDR3 DNA reads TGCGCCAGCAGCTTGAACCCGACAGGTACGCGAACCCAGTACTTC. Its translation: CASSLNPTGTRTQYF.